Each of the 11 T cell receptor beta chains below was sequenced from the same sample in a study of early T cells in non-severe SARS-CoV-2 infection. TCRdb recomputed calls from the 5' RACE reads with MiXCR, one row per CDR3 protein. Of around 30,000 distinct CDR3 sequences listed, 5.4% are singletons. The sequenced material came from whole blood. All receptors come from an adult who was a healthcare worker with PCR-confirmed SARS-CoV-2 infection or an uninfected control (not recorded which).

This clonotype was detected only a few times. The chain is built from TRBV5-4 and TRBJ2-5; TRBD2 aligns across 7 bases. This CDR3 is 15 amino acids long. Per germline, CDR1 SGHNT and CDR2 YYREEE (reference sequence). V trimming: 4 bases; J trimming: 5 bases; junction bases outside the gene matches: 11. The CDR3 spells CASSAPLTGGETQYF. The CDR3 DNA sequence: TGTGCCAGCAGCGCCCCTTTGACCGGGGGGGAGACCCAGTACTTC.

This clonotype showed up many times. The chain's CDR3 is CASSQAWDRANSPLHF. CDR3 in DNA: TGCGCCAGCAGCCAAGCCTGGGACAGGGCAAATTCACCCCTCCACTTT. This rearrangement joins TRBV4-3 to TRBJ1-6; the match to TRBD1 covers 9 bases. This CDR3 comprises 16 residues. Germline CDR1 reads LGHNA; CDR2 reads YSLEER. With V trimmed by 1 base and J by 7 bases, 5 bases remained unmatched.

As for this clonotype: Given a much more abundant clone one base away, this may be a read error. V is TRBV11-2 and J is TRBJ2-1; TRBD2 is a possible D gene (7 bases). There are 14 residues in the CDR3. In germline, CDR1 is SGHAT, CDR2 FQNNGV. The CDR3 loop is CATSQDSGGGEQFF. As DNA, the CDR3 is TGTGCCACCAGCCAGGACAGTGGGGGGGGGGAGCAGTTCTTC.

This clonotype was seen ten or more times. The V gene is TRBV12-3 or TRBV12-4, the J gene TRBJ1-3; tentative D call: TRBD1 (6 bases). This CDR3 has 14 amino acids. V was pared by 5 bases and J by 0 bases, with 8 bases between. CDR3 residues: CASSQGYSGNTIYF. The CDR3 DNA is TGTGCCAGCAGTCAGGGGTACTCTGGAAACACCATATATTTT.

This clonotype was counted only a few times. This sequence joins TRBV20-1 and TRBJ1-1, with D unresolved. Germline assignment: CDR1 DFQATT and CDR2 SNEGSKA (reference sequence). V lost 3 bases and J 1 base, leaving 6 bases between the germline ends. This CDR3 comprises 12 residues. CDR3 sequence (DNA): TGCAGTGCTAGGCCTCGGAACACTGAAGCTTTCTTT. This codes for CSARPRNTEAFF.

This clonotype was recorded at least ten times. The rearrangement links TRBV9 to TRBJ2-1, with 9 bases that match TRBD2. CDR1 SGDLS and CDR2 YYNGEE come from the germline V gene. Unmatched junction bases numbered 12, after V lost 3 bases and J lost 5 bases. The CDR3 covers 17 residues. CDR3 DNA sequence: TGTGCCAGCAGCGAGGGACCGTTGGTAGCGGGAGACAATGAGCAGTTCTTC. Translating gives CASSEGPLVAGDNEQFF.

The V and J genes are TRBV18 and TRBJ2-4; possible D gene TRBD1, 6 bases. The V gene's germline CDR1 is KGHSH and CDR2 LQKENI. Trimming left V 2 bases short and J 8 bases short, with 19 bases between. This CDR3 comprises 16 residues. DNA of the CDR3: TGTGCCAGCTCACCATTAGGGTCAGGGGATCGATACATTCAGTACTTC. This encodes CASSPLGSGDRYIQYF.

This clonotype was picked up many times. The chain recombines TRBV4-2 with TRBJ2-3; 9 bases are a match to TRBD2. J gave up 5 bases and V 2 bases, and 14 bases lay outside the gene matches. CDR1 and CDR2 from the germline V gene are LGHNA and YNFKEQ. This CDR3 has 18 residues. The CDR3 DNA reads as TGTGCCAGCAGCCAACTGACTAGCGGCACTAACAGTGGAGATACGCAGTATTTT. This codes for CASSQLTSGTNSGDTQYF.

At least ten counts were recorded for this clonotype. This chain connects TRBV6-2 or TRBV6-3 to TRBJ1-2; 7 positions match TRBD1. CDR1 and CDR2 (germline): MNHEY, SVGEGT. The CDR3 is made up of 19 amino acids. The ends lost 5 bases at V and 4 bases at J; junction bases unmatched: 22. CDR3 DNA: TGTGCCAGCAGTCCGGCAGATGGGACAGCACGATTCCTTACCTATGGCTACACCTTC. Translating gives CASSPADGTARFLTYGYTF.

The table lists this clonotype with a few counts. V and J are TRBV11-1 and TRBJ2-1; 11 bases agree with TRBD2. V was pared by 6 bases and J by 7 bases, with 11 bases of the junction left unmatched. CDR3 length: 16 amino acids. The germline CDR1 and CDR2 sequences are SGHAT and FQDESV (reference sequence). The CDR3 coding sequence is TGTGCCAGCAGGATGTTGGGACTAGCGGAGAGGAATGAGCAGTTCTTC. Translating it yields CASRMLGLAERNEQFF.

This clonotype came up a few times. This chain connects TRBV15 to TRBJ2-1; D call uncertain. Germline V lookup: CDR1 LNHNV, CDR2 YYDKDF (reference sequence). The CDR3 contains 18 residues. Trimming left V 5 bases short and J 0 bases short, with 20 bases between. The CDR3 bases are TGTGCCACCAGCGGACGAACGCACTTTGCGAGCTCCTACAATGAGCAGTTCTTC. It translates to CATSGRTHFASSYNEQFF.